This T cell receptor (beta chain) came from a study of multiple sclerosis patients with progressive multifocal leukoencephalopathy. Study-level results: PML-onset expanded TRB clones were detectable before and during natalizumab therapy.

This CDR3 contains 15 residues. Trimming removed 7 bases from V and 4 bases from J; junction bases left unmatched: 10. CDR1 and CDR2 from the germline V gene are LGHNA and YNFKEQ. This clone was seen only a few times. What it binds is unknown. Time point defined: time of PML onset. JC virus DNA in cerebrospinal fluid confirmed the PML diagnosis. PML in natalizumab-treated patients developed after between about 15 and 56 months of natalizumab therapy. Spiked into each PCR were synthetic inline TR CDR3 controls of all V-J pairings. Clones were sequenced by immunoSEQ multiplex PCR, and TCRdb holds only the in-frame ones, with some missing. The sample holds about 31,000 clones; roughly 86% are singletons and the top ten take about 5.7%.

The chain links TRBV4-2 to TRBJ1-2, with 9 bases identical to TRBD1. The sequenced sample was PBMCs, obtained from a patient treated with natalizumab. The receptor's source is a woman aged 40 to 50 with progressive multifocal leukoencephalopathy. This chain's CDR3 is CASILDTGGVYGYTF. As DNA, the CDR3 is TGTGCCAGCATCTTGGATACAGGGGGCGTCTATGGCTACACCTTC.